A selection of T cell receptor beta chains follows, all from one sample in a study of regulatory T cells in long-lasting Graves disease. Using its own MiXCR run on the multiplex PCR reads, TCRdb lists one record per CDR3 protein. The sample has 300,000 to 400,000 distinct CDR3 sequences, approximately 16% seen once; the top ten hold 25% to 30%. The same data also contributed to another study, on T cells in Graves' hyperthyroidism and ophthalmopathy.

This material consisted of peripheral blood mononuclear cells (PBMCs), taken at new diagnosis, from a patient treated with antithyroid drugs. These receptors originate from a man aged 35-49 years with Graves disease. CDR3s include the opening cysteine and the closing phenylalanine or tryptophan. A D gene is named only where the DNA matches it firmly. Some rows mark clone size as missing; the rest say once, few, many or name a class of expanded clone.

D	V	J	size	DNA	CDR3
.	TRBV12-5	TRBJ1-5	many	TGTGCTAGTGGTCCAGGGACGGGCAATCAGCCCCAGCATTTT	CASGPGTGNQPQHF
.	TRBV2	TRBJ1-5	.	TGTGCCAGCAGTGAACCGGGTAGAGGTAGCAATCAGCCCCAGCATTTT	CASSEPGRGSNQPQHF
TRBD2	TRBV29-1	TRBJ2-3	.	TGCAGCGTGGCTCGGGGGGGTTTCACAGATACGCAGTATTTT	CSVARGGFTDTQYF
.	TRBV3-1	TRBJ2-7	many	TGTGCCAGCAGCCAAGATTTCCTGGTTGGGCAGTACTTC	CASSQDFLVGQYF
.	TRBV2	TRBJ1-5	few	TGTGCCAGCAGCAATCAAGCAGGCAATCAGCCCCAGCATTTT	CASSNQAGNQPQHF
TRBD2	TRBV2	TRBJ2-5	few	TGTGCCAGCAGGCTTTGGACTAGCGGGGGGATGGAGACCCAGTACTTC	CASRLWTSGGMETQYF
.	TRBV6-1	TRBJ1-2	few	TGTGCCAGCAGTACTTCAGACTACTATGGCTACACCTTC	CASSTSDYYGYTF
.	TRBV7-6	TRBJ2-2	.	TGTGCCAGCAGCCTAACCTTGCCTGGGGGGACGAACACCGGGGAGCTGTTTTTT	CASSLTLPGGTNTGELFF
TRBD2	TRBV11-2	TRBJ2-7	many	TGTGCCAGCAGCTTATCGGGGGGGGGCTCCTACTACGAGCAGTACTTC	CASSLSGGGSYYEQYF
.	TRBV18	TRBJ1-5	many	TGTGCCAGCTCACCATGGCAGGGAAGCAATCAGCCCCAGCATTTT	CASSPWQGSNQPQHF
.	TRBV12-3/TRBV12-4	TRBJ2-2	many	TGTGCCAGCAGTTTATCGGCACAGGGCGTCGCCGGGGAGCTGTTTTTT	CASSLSAQGVAGELFF
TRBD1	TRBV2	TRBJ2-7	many	TGTGCCAGCAGCGCCACAGGGGGCGAGCAGTACTTC	CASSATGGEQYF
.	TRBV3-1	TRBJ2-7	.	TGTGCCAGCAGTCTCCGGGGGCGCTCATCCGGGCAGTACTTC	CASSLRGRSSGQYF
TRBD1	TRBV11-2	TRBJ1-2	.	TGTGCCAGCAGCCAATCGGATAGACAGGGAAACTATGGCTACACCTTC	CASSQSDRQGNYGYTF
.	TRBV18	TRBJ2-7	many	TGTGCCAGCTCGTACAGGTACGAGCAGTACTTC	CASSYRYEQYF
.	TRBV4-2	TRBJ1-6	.	TGTGCCAGCAGCCCGTTAATCTCCACCGATAATTCACCCCTCCACTTT	CASSPLISTDNSPLHF
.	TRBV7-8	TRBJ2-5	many	TGTGCCAGCAGCGTAGGGGGGACTCGCCAAGAGACCCAGTACTTC	CASSVGGTRQETQYF
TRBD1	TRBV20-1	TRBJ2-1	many	TGCAGTGCTAGAGGGGACAGGGACAATGAGCAGTTCTTC	CSARGDRDNEQFF
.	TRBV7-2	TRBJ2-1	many	TGTGCCAGCAGCTTCACCCGGACAGTGAATGAGCAGTTCTTC	CASSFTRTVNEQFF
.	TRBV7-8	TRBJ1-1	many	TGTGCCAGCAGTACTCAGAACACTGAAGCTTTCTTT	CASSTQNTEAFF
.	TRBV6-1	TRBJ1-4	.	TGTGCCAGCAGATCCGGGACGGTGAATGAAAAACTGTTTTTT	CASRSGTVNEKLFF
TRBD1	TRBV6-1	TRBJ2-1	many	TGTGCCAGCAGGTGGGGGACAGGGGGCAATGAGCAGTTCTTC	CASRWGTGGNEQFF
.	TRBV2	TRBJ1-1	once	TGTGCCAGCATTAGCTGGGGGGGAGACACTGAAGCTTTCTTT	CASISWGGDTEAFF
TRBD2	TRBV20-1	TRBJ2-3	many	TGCAGTGCTAACCATCCCCAGCGGGGGGGTTTGACGCAGTATTTT	CSANHPQRGGLTQYF
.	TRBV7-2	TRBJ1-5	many	TGTGCCAGCAGCCGCGACCGGTCCACTTGGCCCCAGCATTTT	CASSRDRSTWPQHF
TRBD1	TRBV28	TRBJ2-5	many	TGTGCCAGCAGCCACGGGACAGGGGGGGAGACCCAGTACTTC	CASSHGTGGETQYF
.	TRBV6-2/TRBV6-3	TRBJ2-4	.	TGTGCCAGCAGTTACTCGATCGAGGCCAATAGGAAGCGGTACGACAAAAACATTCAGTACTTC	CASSYSIEANRKRYDKNIQYF
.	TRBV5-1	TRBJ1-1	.	TGCGCCAGCAGCTTGCAGGACGCTGAAGGCACTGAAGCTTTCTTT	CASSLQDAEGTEAFF